One sample yielded the 3 T cell receptor beta chains listed below, sequenced in a study of cytomegalovirus exposure and HLA in healthy donors. With 60 Vbeta and 13 Jbeta primers, the PCR was carried out. Profiled with immunoSEQ multiplex PCR; TCRdb holds only in-frame clones, not every one. Altogether about 110,000 clones are present, 70% to 80% being singletons, with the ten largest covering 6.5% to 9%. The sequencing input was PBMCs. These receptors came from a woman in her 40s in good health and CMV-seropositive.

The chain recombines TRBV7-3 with TRBJ2-4, with D uncertain. The CDR3 has 15 residues. Germline assignment: CDR1 SGHTA and CDR2 FQGTGA. Trimming removed 1 base from V and 0 bases from J, with 7 bases in between. The CDR3 nucleotides are TGTGCCAGCAGCTTAAGTCGAGCAGCCAAAAACATTCAGTACTTC. Translating gives CASSLSRAAKNIQYF.

The CDR3 here is CASTPAWDRREAFF. The CDR3 DNA reads as TGTGCCAGTACCCCAGCCTGGGACAGACGGGAAGCTTTCTTT. The genes are TRBV19 and TRBJ1-1; 7 bases map to TRBD1. This CDR3 is built from 14 residues. CDR1 and CDR2 (germline): LNHDA, SQIVND (reference sequence). V lost 7 bases, J lost 8 bases, and 13 bases stayed unmatched.

This chain connects TRBV9 to TRBJ2-3; D not resolved. CDR1 SGDLS and CDR2 YYNGEE come from the germline V gene. The CDR3 covers 15 residues. V was pared by 5 bases and J by 0 bases, with 13 bases between. CDR3 bases: TGTGCCAGCAGGTCAACAGAGTCGAGCACAGATACGCAGTATTTT. Encoded protein: CASRSTESSTDTQYF.